Shown below are 10 T cell receptor beta chains from a single sample sequenced in a study of blood T cells in healthy people across ages. Through a sample-barcoded 5' primer and a J-beta primer mix, a second PCR was run for roughly 6 to 11 cycles. Using its own MiXCR run on the 5' RACE reads, TCRdb lists one record per CDR3 protein. The table has approximately 780,000 distinct CDR3 sequences, roughly 24% seen once; the top ten hold roughly 3.1%. The data were also submitted as part of a second study, on T cells of mothers and their children.

Sequencing was done on a sample of blood. The receptors here all came from a boy aged 5-17 years in good health.

This CDR3 is CSAPGHTGELFF. Here the CDR3 DNA reads TGCAGTGCTCCCGGGCACACCGGGGAGCTGTTTTTT. This chain joins TRBV20-1 and TRBJ2-2; D uncertain. Per germline, CDR1 DFQATT and CDR2 SNEGSKA (reference sequence). The ends were cut back, 5 bases at V and 3 bases at J, with 7 bases in the middle. This CDR3 is 12 amino acids long.

V is TRBV5-1 and J is TRBJ2-1, with D perhaps TRBD1 or TRBD2 (7 bases each). This CDR3 region has 15 residues. CDR1 and CDR2 from the germline V gene are SGHRS and YFSETQ. V dropped 1 base and J dropped 2 bases, with 10 bases sitting between them. This CDR3 reads CASSLQGGAYNEQFF. Here the CDR3 DNA reads TGCGCCAGCAGCTTGCAGGGGGGGGCCTACAATGAGCAGTTCTTC.

The V and J genes are TRBV7-9 and TRBJ2-6; no definite D call. V gave up 3 bases and J gave up 0 bases, with 6 bases separating them. The CDR3 totals 15 residues. The V gene's germline CDR1 is SEHNR and CDR2 FQNEAQ (reference sequence). The chain's CDR3 is CASSFPVSGANVLTF. In DNA form, the CDR3 reads TGTGCCAGCAGCTTCCCGGTCTCTGGGGCCAACGTCCTGACTTTC.

The chain links TRBV2 to TRBJ2-3; 9 nucleotides line up with TRBD2. This CDR3 has 16 amino acids. Trimming removed 5 bases from V and 5 bases from J; junction bases left unmatched: 11. The V gene's germline CDR1 is SNHLY and CDR2 FYNNEI. Here the CDR3 reads CASSLRGAGGQDTQYF. For the CDR3, the DNA is TGTGCCAGCAGTCTCCGGGGGGCGGGGGGGCAAGATACGCAGTATTTT.

This clonotype has just one count. The genes are TRBV11-2 and TRBJ2-3, with D possibly TRBD1 on 6 matching bases. The CDR3 is made up of 15 amino acids. V lost 3 bases and J lost 2, with 12 bases in between. Germline CDR1 SGHAT, CDR2 FQNNGV. The CDR3 protein is CASSFRGDLTDTQYF. The DNA of the CDR3 is TGTGCCAGCAGCTTCAGGGGCGACCTCACAGATACGCAGTATTTT.

To note about this clonotype: Compared with germline, one end of the junction differs, possibly owing to a read error. The V call is TRBV6-1, the J call TRBJ2-3; a weak D match, TRBD2 (5 bases). CDR3 length: 14 residues. CDR1 is MNHNS and CDR2 is SASEGT in the germline V gene. The CDR3 reads CASTGLLSTDTQYF. DNA for the CDR3: TGTGCCAGCACAGGACTCTTGAGCACAGATACGCAATATTTT.

The V call is TRBV2, the J call TRBJ2-6; D is unclear. The V gene lost 3 bases and the J gene lost 2 bases, with 8 bases spanning the gap. In germline, CDR1 is SNHLY, CDR2 FYNNEI. This CDR3 contains 15 residues. CDR3 amino acids: CASSDVVPGANVLTF. Here the CDR3 DNA reads TGTGCCAGCAGTGACGTGGTACCTGGGGCCAACGTCCTGACTTTC.

This clonotype has only a few counts. The chain has TRBV5-1 and TRBJ1-1, with D perhaps TRBD1 (6 bases). CDR3 length: 15 amino acids. The V and J ends lost 4 bases and 5 bases respectively, with 18 bases between them. Germline CDR1 and CDR2: SGHRS and YFSETQ. The CDR3 protein is CASSGSQGQRTEAFF. DNA of the CDR3: TGCGCCAGCAGCGGTTCTCAGGGGCAGAGGACTGAAGCTTTCTTT.

The chain uses TRBV6-2 or TRBV6-3 and TRBJ2-2, with D tentatively TRBD2 (6 bases). Germline CDR1 reads MNHEY; CDR2 reads SVGEGT. The CDR3 runs to 14 residues. The V end was cut by 6 bases, the J end by 2 bases, with 10 bases between. The CDR3 sequence is CASRRGFNTGELFF. For the CDR3, the DNA is TGTGCCAGCAGGCGGGGCTTCAACACCGGGGAGCTGTTTTTT.

This chain uses TRBV6-5 with TRBJ2-5, with D possibly matching TRBD2 (6 bases). V dropped 2 bases and J dropped 9 bases, with 7 bases sitting between them. The CDR3 spans 11 residues. The germline V gene encodes CDR1 MNHEY and CDR2 SVGAGI. CDR3 sequence: CASSYGTSQYF. The CDR3 DNA follows: TGTGCCAGCAGTTACGGGACTTCCCAGTACTTC.